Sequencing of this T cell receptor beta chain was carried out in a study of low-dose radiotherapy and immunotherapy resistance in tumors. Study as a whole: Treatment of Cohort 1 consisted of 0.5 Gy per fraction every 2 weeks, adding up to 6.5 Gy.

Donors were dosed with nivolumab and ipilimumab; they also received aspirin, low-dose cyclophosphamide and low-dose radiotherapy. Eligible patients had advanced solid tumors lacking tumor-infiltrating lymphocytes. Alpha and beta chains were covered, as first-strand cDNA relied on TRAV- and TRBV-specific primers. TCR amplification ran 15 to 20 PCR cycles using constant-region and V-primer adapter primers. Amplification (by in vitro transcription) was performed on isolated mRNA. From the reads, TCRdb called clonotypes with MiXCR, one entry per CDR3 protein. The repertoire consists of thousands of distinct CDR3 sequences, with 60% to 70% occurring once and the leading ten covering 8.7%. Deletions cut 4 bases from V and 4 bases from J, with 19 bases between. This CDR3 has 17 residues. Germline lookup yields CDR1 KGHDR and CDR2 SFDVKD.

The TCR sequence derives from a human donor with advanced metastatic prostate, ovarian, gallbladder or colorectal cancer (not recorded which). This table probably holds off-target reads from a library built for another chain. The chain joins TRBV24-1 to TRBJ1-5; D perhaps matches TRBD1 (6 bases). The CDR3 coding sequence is TGTGCCACCAGTGACCCCGCCTCACAGGGTGGAAATCAGCCCCAGCATTTT. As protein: CATSDPASQGGNQPQHF.